This T cell receptor (beta chain) was sequenced for a study of vaccination effects on CD4 cells after COVID-19. The ends lost 4 bases at V and 4 bases at J; junction bases unmatched: 25. Germline V gives CDR1 SGDLS, CDR2 YYNGEE. The CDR3 covers 24 residues. A word on this clone: Its antigen is not identified.

Assay used: immunoSEQ multiplex PCR; TCRdb lists only in-frame clones, some missing. The sample records fewer than 60,000 clones, 75% to 85% being singletons. Sequencing in the ViraFEST assay came after antigen-specific CD4+ T cells had been expanded with viral peptide pools, which were used to stimulate PBMC. Culturing for 10 days preceded CD4+ T cell isolation. A PCR test confirmed that the person had SARS-CoV-2 infection between March and December 2020. PBMC cultures contained over 1.5 million cells per well, about 11 IU/ml IL-2 and approximately 9.9 ug/ml peptides. This TCR came from a human donor who had a prior SARS-CoV-2 infection. The chain uses TRBV9 and TRBJ2-6, with TRBD2 matching 14 bases. Here the sequenced sample was CD4+ T cells from PBMCs cultured with HIV peptides, taken before COVID-19 vaccination. The subset was: HIV-1 Nef peptide pool negative control/reference culture. This chain's CDR3 is CASSSRTGTGGLAGVGTGANVLTF. CDR3 DNA sequence: TGTGCCAGCAGCTCACGGACCGGGACAGGGGGACTAGCGGGAGTTGGTACGGGGGCCAACGTCCTGACTTTC.